The source of this T cell receptor (beta chain) is a study of blood T cell repertoires in COVID-19. Overall study: Material from acute and convalescent COVID-19 was sourced from the United States, Italy and Spain.

Germline V lookup: CDR1 LGHDT, CDR2 YNNKEL (reference sequence). The V end lost 5 bases, the J end lost 2 bases, and 11 bases lay between the germline ends. CDR3 length: 14 amino acids. Assay: immunoSEQ multiplex PCR; the TCRdb copy retains only in-frame clones and omits some. The sample includes tens of thousands of clones, 85% to 90% seen only once; the top ten take 15% to 20%. The sequenced sample was peripheral blood. This sequence originates from an elderly woman with acute or convalescent COVID-19. The chain couples TRBV3-1 (or the pseudogene TRBV3-2) to TRBJ2-3; possible D gene TRBD1, 6 bases. CDR3 sequence (DNA): TGTGCCAGCAGCTCTAACAGGGACACAGATACGCAGTATTTT. Protein: CASSSNRDTDTQYF.